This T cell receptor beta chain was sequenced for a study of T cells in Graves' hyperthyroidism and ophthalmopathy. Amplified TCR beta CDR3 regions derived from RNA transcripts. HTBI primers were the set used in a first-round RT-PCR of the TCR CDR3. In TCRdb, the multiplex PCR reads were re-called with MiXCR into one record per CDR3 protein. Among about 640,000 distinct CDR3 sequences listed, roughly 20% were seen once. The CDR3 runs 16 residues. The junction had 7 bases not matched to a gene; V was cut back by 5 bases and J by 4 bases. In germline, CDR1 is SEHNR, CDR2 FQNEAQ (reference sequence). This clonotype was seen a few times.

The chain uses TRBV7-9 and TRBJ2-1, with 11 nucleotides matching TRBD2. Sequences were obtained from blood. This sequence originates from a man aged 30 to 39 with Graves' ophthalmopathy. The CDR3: CASSPDGLAGYNEQFF. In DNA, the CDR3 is TGTGCCAGCAGCCCCGACGGACTAGCGGGTTACAATGAGCAGTTCTTC.